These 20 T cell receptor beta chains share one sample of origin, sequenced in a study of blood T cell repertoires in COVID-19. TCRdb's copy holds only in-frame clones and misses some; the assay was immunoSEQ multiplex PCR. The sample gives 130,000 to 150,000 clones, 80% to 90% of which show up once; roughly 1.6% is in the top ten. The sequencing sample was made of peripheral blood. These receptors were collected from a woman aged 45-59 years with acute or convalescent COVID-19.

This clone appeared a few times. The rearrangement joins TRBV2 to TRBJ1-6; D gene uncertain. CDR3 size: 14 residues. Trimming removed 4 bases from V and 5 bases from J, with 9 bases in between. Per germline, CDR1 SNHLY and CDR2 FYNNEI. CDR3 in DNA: TGTGCCAGCAGTGTTCTCAGAAATAATTCACCCCTCCACTTT. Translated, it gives CASSVLRNNSPLHF.

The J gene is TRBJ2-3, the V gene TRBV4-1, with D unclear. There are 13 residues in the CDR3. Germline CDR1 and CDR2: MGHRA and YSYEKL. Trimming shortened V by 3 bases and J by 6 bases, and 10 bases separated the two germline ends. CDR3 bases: TGCGCCAGCAGCCAGCGCGAACCGGATACGCAGTATTTT. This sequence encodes CASSQREPDTQYF.

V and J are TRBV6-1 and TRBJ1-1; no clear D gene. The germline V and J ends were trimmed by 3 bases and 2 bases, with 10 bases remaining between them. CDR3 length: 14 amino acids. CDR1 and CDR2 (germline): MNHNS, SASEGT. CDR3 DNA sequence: TGTGCCAGCAGTGAGGTGGCACCCAACACTGAAGCTTTCTTT. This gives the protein CASSEVAPNTEAFF.

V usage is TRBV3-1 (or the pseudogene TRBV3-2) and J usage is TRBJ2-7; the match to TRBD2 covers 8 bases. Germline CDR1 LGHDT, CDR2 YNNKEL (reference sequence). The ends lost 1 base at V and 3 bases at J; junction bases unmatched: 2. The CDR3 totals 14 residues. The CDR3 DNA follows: TGTGCCAGCAGCCAAGGACTAGCGTACTACGAGCAGTACTTC. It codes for CASSQGLAYYEQYF.

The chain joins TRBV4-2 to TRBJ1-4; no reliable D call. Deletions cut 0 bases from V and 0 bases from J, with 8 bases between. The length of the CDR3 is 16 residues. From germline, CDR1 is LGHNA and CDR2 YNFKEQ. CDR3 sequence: CASSQDLVATNEKLFF. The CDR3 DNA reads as TGTGCCAGCAGCCAAGATTTGGTAGCAACTAATGAAAAACTGTTTTTT.

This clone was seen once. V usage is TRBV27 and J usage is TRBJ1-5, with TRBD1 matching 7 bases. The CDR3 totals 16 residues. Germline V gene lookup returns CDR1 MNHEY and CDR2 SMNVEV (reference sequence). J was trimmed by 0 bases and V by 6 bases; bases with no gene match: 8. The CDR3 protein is CASSPGGVDSNQPQHF. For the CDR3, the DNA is TGTGCCAGCAGCCCAGGGGGAGTTGATAGCAATCAGCCCCAGCATTTT.

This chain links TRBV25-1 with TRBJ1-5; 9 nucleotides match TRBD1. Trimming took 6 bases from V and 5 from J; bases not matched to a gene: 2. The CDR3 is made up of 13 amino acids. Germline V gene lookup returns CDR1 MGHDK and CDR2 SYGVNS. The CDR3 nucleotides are TGTGCCAGCAGGGGACAGGGTTATCAGCCCCAGCATTTT. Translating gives CASRGQGYQPQHF.

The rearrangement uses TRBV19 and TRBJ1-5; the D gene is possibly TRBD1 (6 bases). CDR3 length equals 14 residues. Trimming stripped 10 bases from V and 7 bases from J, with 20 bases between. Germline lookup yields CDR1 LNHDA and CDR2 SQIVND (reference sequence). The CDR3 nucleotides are TGTGCCACCTCGGACAGTCAAGGATGGCAGCCCCAGCATTTT. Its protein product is CATSDSQGWQPQHF.

This chain's CDR3 is CASSKGQMNTEAFF. CDR3 DNA sequence: TGTGCCAGCAGCAAAGGACAGATGAACACTGAAGCTTTCTTT. J is TRBJ1-1 and V is TRBV5-4, with D maybe TRBD1 (6 bases). CDR3 length equals 14 residues. Trimming left V 4 bases short and J 0 bases short, with 10 bases between. CDR1 SGHNT and CDR2 YYREEE come from the germline V gene (reference sequence).

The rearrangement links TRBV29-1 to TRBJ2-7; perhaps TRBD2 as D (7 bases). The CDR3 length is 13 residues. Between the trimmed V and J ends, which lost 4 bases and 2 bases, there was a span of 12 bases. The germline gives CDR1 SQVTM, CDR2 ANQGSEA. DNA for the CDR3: TGCAGCGTTGCCGGAGGGGGGGCCTACGAGCAGTACTTC. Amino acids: CSVAGGGAYEQYF.

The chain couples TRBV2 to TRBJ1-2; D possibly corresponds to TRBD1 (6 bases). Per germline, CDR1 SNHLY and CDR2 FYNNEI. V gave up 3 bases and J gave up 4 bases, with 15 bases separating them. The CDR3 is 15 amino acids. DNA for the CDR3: TGTGCCAGCAGTGATAGGCCCGGGACACTCTATGGCTACACCTTC. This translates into CASSDRPGTLYGYTF. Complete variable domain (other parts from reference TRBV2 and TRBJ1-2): EPEVTQTPSHQVTQMGQEVILRCVPISNHLYFYWYRQILGQKVEFLVSFYNNEISEKSEIFDDQFSVERPDGSNFTLKIRSTKLEDSAMYFCASSDRPGTLYGYTFGSGTRLTVV.

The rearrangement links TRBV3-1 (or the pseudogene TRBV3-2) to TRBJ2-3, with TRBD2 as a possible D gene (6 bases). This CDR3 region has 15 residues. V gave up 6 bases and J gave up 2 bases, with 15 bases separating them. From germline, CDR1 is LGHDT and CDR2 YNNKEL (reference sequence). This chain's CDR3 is CASSPAGPITDTQYF. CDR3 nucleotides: TGTGCCAGCAGTCCTGCGGGACCCATCACAGATACGCAGTATTTT.

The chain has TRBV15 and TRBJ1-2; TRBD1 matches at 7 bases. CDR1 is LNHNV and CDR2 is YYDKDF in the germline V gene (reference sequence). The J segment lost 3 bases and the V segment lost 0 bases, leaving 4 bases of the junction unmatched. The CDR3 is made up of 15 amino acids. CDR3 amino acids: CATSRDKGAYYGYTF. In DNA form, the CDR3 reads TGTGCCACCAGCAGAGATAAGGGGGCCTACTATGGCTACACCTTC.

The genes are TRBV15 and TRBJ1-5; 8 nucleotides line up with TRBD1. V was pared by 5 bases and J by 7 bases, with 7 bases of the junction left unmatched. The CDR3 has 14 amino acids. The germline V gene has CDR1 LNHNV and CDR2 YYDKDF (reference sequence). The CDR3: CATSVQGARQPQHF. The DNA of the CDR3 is TGTGCCACCAGCGTCCAGGGGGCGCGACAGCCCCAGCATTTT. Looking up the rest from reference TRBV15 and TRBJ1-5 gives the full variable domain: DAMVIQNPRYQVTQFGKPVTLSCSQTLNHNVMYWYQQKSSQAPKLLFHYYDKDFNNEADTPDNFQSRRPNTSFCFLDIRSPGLGDTAMYLCATSVQGARQPQHFGDGTRLSIL.

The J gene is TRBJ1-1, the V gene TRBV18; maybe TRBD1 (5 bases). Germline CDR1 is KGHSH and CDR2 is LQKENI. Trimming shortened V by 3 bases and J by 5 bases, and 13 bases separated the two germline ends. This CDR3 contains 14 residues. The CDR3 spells CASSPVQGGTEAFF. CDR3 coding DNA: TGTGCCAGCTCACCGGTCCAGGGTGGGACTGAAGCTTTCTTT. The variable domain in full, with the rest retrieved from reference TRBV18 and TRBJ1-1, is NAGVMQNPRHLVRRRGQEARLRCSPMKGHSHVYWYRQLPEEGLKFMVYLQKENIIDESGMPKERFSAEFPKEGPSILRIQQVVRGDSAAYFCASSPVQGGTEAFFGQGTRLTVV.

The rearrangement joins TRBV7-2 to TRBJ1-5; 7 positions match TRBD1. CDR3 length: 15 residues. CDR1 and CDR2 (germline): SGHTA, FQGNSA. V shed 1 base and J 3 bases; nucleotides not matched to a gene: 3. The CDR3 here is CASSLVRGPNQPQHF. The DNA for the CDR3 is TGTGCCAGCAGCTTAGTTAGGGGGCCCAATCAGCCCCAGCATTTT. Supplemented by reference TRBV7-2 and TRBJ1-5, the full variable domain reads GAGVSQSPSNKVTEKGKDVELRCDPISGHTALYWYRQSLGQGLEFLIYFQGNSAPDKSGLPSDRFSAERTGGSVSTLTIQRTQQEDSAVYLCASSLVRGPNQPQHFGDGTRLSIL.

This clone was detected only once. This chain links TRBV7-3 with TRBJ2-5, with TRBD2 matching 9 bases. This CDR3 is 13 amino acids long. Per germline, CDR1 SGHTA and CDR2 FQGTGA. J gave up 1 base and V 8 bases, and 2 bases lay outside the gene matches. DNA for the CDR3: TGTGCCAGCGGGACTAGCAGCCAAGAGACCCAGTACTTC. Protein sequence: CASGTSSQETQYF.

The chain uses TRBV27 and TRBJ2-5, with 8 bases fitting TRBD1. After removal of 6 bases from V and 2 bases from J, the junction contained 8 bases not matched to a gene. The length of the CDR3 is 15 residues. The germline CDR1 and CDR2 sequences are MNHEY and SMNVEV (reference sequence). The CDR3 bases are TGTGCCAGCAGAAGGGGCAGGGGGCCTCAAGAGACCCAGTACTTC. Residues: CASRRGRGPQETQYF.

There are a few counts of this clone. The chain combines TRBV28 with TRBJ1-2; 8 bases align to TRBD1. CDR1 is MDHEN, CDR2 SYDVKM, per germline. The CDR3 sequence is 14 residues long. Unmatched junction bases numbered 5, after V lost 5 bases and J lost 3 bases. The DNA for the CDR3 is TGTGCCAGCAGTAACTTGGACAGGGACTATGGCTACACCTTC. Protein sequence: CASSNLDRDYGYTF.

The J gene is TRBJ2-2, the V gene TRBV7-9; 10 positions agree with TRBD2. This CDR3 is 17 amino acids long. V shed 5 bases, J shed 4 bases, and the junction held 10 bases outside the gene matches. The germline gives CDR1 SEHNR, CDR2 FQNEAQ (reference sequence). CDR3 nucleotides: TGTGCCAGCAGCGACAATCAGGGGACTAGCGCCACCGGGGAGCTGTTTTTT. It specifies CASSDNQGTSATGELFF.